One sample yielded the 19 T cell receptor beta chains listed below, sequenced in a study of CD8 T cells in Susac syndrome. The authors reverse transcribed roughly 0.5 to 1 ug RNA with random hexamers. TCRdb processed the immunoSEQ multiplex PCR reads anew with MiXCR; each CDR3 protein has one entry. The sample gives approximately 100,000 distinct CDR3 sequences, about 96% of which show up once; 0.075% to 0.1% is in the top ten. Input material: CD4+ T cells from PBMCs. Source of these receptors: a human donor in good health.

The rearrangement joins TRBV2 to TRBJ2-3; D is possibly TRBD1 (6 bases). The germline gives CDR1 SNHLY, CDR2 FYNNEI. The CDR3 consists of 15 residues. Trimming stripped 3 bases from V and 0 bases from J, with 10 bases between. The CDR3 here is CASSEVTGSTDTQYF. The CDR3 coding sequence is TGTGCCAGCAGTGAGGTGACAGGAAGCACAGATACGCAGTATTTT. Variable domain in full (rest from reference TRBV2 and TRBJ2-3): EPEVTQTPSHQVTQMGQEVILRCVPISNHLYFYWYRQILGQKVEFLVSFYNNEISEKSEIFDDQFSVERPDGSNFTLKIRSTKLEDSAMYFCASSEVTGSTDTQYFGPGTRLTVL.

This chain uses TRBV24-1 with TRBJ2-1; either TRBD1 or TRBD2 may fit D (5 bases each). Germline CDR1 reads KGHDR; CDR2 reads SFDVKD. Trimming cost V 4 bases and J 6 bases, with 12 bases left between them. This CDR3 is 14 amino acids long. The CDR3 region is CATSDPGRTNEQFF. DNA of the CDR3: TGTGCCACCAGTGACCCGGGACGGACCAATGAGCAGTTCTTC.

This sequence joins TRBV2 and TRBJ1-1, with 7 bases fitting TRBD1. This CDR3 is 16 amino acids long. The germline gives CDR1 SNHLY, CDR2 FYNNEI. Trimming took 7 bases from V and 0 from J; bases not matched to a gene: 11. The CDR3 reads CASKEQGYPLNTEAFF. The CDR3 DNA reads as TGTGCCAGCAAAGAACAGGGGTATCCCTTGAACACTGAAGCTTTCTTT.

J is TRBJ2-2 and V is TRBV7-9, with 7 bases identical to TRBD1. CDR3 size: 16 residues. From germline, CDR1 is SEHNR and CDR2 FQNEAQ (reference sequence). V gave up 6 bases and J gave up 5 bases; unmatched junction bases: 12. The CDR3 sequence: CASRPDYRGRTGELFF. The CDR3 nucleotides read TGTGCCAGCAGACCAGATTACAGGGGAAGAACCGGGGAGCTGTTTTTT.

The chain combines TRBV12-3 or TRBV12-4 with TRBJ1-2; unclear D gene. The CDR3 consists of 12 residues. V lost 6 bases and J lost 7, with 12 bases in between. The CDR3 region has the DNA TGTGCCAGCAGCGGATTGTGGTCTGGCTACACCTTC. This sequence encodes CASSGLWSGYTF.

The gene calls are TRBV4-1 and TRBJ1-5, with a possible D match to TRBD1 (5 bases). V shed 4 bases and J shed 6 bases, with 16 bases lying between them. Germline V gives CDR1 MGHRA, CDR2 YSYEKL. The CDR3 consists of 15 residues. For the CDR3, the DNA is TGCGCCAGCAGCCCGGACACAGTGGGTCGTCAGCCCCAGCATTTT. It yields the protein CASSPDTVGRQPQHF.

V and J are TRBV7-2 and TRBJ1-1; possible D gene TRBD1, 5 bases. Per the germline V gene, CDR1 is SGHTA and CDR2 is FQGNSA. This CDR3 is built from 14 residues. V was trimmed by 4 bases and J by 7 bases, leaving 16 bases between them. CDR3 sequence: CASSSRQGFNEAFF. CDR3 DNA sequence: TGTGCCAGCAGCTCAAGGCAGGGTTTTAATGAAGCTTTCTTT.

This chain uses TRBV23-1 with TRBJ2-7, with 8 bases aligning to TRBD2. TRBV23-1 is noted as an ORF with a role that remains uncertain. With 2 bases clipped from V and 4 bases from J, the junction kept 4 bases outside the gene matches. The CDR3 is 14 amino acids. In nucleotides, the CDR3 is TGCGCCAGCAGTCAAGGTAGCGGGGAGTACGAGCAGTACTTC. Residues: CASSQGSGEYEQYF.

This CDR3 is CSVAYYTGELFF. CDR3 DNA: TGCAGCGTTGCATATTACACCGGGGAGCTGTTTTTT. The V and J genes are TRBV29-1 and TRBJ2-2, with D hard to call. V was trimmed by 4 bases and J by 3 bases, leaving 6 bases between them. The CDR3 runs 12 residues. Germline loops: CDR1 SQVTM, CDR2 ANQGSEA.

This clonotype was observed a few times. V and J are TRBV19 and TRBJ1-1; D remains ambiguous. The germline gives CDR1 LNHDA, CDR2 SQIVND (reference sequence). With 5 bases removed from V and 0 bases from J, the gap between germline ends came to 4 bases. CDR3 length equals 12 residues. The CDR3 coding sequence is TGTGCCAGTAGTCTGTTGAACACTGAAGCTTTCTTT. Amino acid sequence: CASSLLNTEAFF.

The rearrangement uses TRBV7-9 and TRBJ2-4, with TRBD1 matching over 7 bases. J lost 3 bases, V lost 6 bases, and 8 bases had no gene match. Per germline, CDR1 SEHNR and CDR2 FQNEAQ (reference sequence). This CDR3 spans 15 amino acids. CDR3 region: CASSFTGTVKNIQYF. DNA of the CDR3: TGTGCCAGCAGTTTCACCGGGACAGTCAAAAACATTCAGTACTTC.

In nucleotides, the CDR3 is TGCGCCAGCAGCTTGGAATGGAGCTCCTACGAGCAGTACTTC. As protein: CASSLEWSSYEQYF. V is TRBV5-1 and J is TRBJ2-7, with D unresolved. Trimming cost V 0 bases and J 0 bases, with 7 bases left between them. The V gene's germline CDR1 is SGHRS and CDR2 YFSETQ. The CDR3 contains 14 residues.

The chain combines TRBV27 with TRBJ2-5; D not resolved. The CDR3 consists of 13 residues. Trimming stripped 3 bases from V and 7 bases from J, with 12 bases between. In germline, CDR1 is MNHEY, CDR2 SMNVEV (reference sequence). This CDR3 is CASSFVGPGTQYF. The DNA of the CDR3 is TGTGCCAGCAGTTTTGTCGGCCCAGGGACCCAGTACTTC.

The genes are TRBV29-1 and TRBJ1-4; no clear D. The CDR3 contains 11 residues. Germline V gene lookup returns CDR1 SQVTM and CDR2 ANQGSEA. The V end lost 7 bases, the J end lost 8 bases, and 11 bases lay between the germline ends. CDR3 sequence reads: CSARTREKLFF. CDR3 DNA: TGCAGCGCCCGAACTAGGGAAAAACTGTTTTTT.

This clonotype was recorded once. The chain is built from TRBV6-6 and TRBJ1-5; no clear D. V shed 6 bases and J shed 12 bases, with 15 bases lying between them. The length of the CDR3 is 12 residues. CDR1 is MNHNY, CDR2 SVGAGI, per germline (reference sequence). The CDR3: CASRTTEGGQHF. The CDR3 nucleotides are TGTGCCAGCAGGACGACCGAGGGCGGCCAGCATTTT.

The V call is TRBV29-1, the J call TRBJ2-5; D possibly corresponds to TRBD1 (5 bases). Trimming took 2 bases from V and 5 from J, leaving 9 bases between them. The length of the CDR3 is 12 residues. In germline, CDR1 is SQVTM, CDR2 ANQGSEA. In nucleotides, the CDR3 is TGCAGCGTTGAAAGGGGTGCGGAGACCCAGTACTTC. Protein sequence: CSVERGAETQYF. The full variable domain, rest sourced from reference TRBV29-1 and TRBJ2-5, is SAVISQKPSRDICQRGTSLTIQCQVDSQVTMMFWYRQQPGQSLTLIATANQGSEATYESGFVIDKFPISRPNLTFSTLTVSNMSPEDSSIYLCSVERGAETQYFGPGTRLLVL.

The V call is TRBV24-1, the J call TRBJ2-2; a possible D gene is TRBD1 (7 bases). Deletions cut 2 bases from V and 2 bases from J, with 11 bases between. The CDR3 length is 16 residues. The germline V gene has CDR1 KGHDR and CDR2 SFDVKD. The CDR3 sequence: CATSDSGGTNTGELFF. The CDR3 DNA sequence: TGTGCCACCAGTGATTCAGGGGGGACAAACACCGGGGAGCTGTTTTTT.

CDR3 DNA sequence: TGTGCCAGCAGCTTAGATCGGGCCTCCTACGAGCAGTACTTC. Its protein product is CASSLDRASYEQYF. V gene TRBV11-2 combines with J gene TRBJ2-7; D unresolved. With 0 bases removed from V and 0 bases from J, the gap between germline ends came to 6 bases. This CDR3 contains 14 residues. The germline CDR1 and CDR2 sequences are SGHAT and FQNNGV.

This chain joins TRBV15 and TRBJ1-2; 8 bases agree with TRBD1. Germline CDR1 is LNHNV and CDR2 is YYDKDF (reference sequence). The CDR3 contains 12 residues. The junction had 3 bases not matched to a gene; V was cut back by 4 bases and J by 8 bases. The CDR3: CATSMTGAGYTF. CDR3 sequence (DNA): TGTGCCACCAGCATGACAGGGGCCGGCTACACCTTC.